The 3 T cell receptor beta chains reported below all come from one sample, sequenced in a study of T cell responses to AZD1222 COVID-19 vaccine. Clones were sequenced by immunoSEQ multiplex PCR, and TCRdb holds only the in-frame ones, with some missing. The data show over 110,000 clones, roughly 90% seen once. Here the sequenced sample was peripheral blood, taken 28 days after the second AZD1222 dose. The receptors stem from an adult who received the AZD1222 COVID-19 vaccine.

This sequence joins TRBV28 and TRBJ2-5, with 9 bases lining up with TRBD2. The V segment lost 7 bases and the J segment 0 bases; nucleotides outside the gene matches: 6. There are 15 residues in the CDR3. Germline V gene sequence: CDR1 MDHEN, CDR2 SYDVKM. CDR3 nucleotide sequence: TGTGCCAGCACCCCTAGCGGGATGTACCAAGAGACCCAGTACTTC. It codes for CASTPSGMYQETQYF.

The rearrangement joins TRBV9 to TRBJ1-2; 10 bases are a match to TRBD1. Germline V gene data show CDR1 as SGDLS and CDR2 as YYNGEE. V was clipped by 3 bases and J by 4 bases; unmatched bases: 9. There are 16 residues in the CDR3. CDR3 sequence (DNA): TGTGCCAGCAGCGGGGGACAGGGGAAGGGGCTCTATGGCTACACCTTC. Translation: CASSGGQGKGLYGYTF.

The chain has TRBV15 and TRBJ1-1; D is undetermined. The CDR3 sequence is 14 residues long. The V end lost 4 bases, the J end lost 3 bases, and 12 bases lay between the germline ends. Per germline, CDR1 LNHNV and CDR2 YYDKDF (reference sequence). The CDR3 DNA follows: TGTGCCACCAGCATCAGCCTAAGAGACACTGAAGCTTTCTTT. It codes for CATSISLRDTEAFF. Filled out from reference TRBV15 and TRBJ1-1, the complete variable domain reads DAMVIQNPRYQVTQFGKPVTLSCSQTLNHNVMYWYQQKSSQAPKLLFHYYDKDFNNEADTPDNFQSRRPNTSFCFLDIRSPGLGDTAMYLCATSISLRDTEAFFGQGTRLTVV.